These 8 T cell receptor beta chains were sequenced from one sample in a study of identical twins. From the 5' RACE reads, TCRdb called clonotypes with MiXCR, one entry per CDR3 protein. The sample holds 550,000 to 800,000 distinct CDR3 sequences, roughly 6.6% seen once. The same specimen was also included in a second study, on yellow fever vaccine responses in identical twins.

Sequencing was carried out using PBMCs. These receptors were obtained from a young woman in good health.

This clonotype has just a few counts. The chain recombines TRBV4-1 with TRBJ2-7; the match to TRBD2 covers 10 bases. V lost 2 bases to trimming and J lost 2 bases; unmatched junction nucleotides: 3. This CDR3 spans 15 amino acids. Per germline, CDR1 MGHRA and CDR2 YSYEKL. The DNA of the CDR3 is TGCGCCAGCAGCCAAAGGACTAGCGGAACCTACGAGCAGTACTTC. Protein product: CASSQRTSGTYEQYF.

This clonotype was seen ten or more times. The rearrangement uses TRBV12-3 or TRBV12-4 and TRBJ2-4, with D perhaps TRBD2 (7 bases). The CDR3 loop spans 13 amino acids. Deletions cut 8 bases from V and 6 bases from J, with 14 bases between. Here the CDR3 DNA reads TGTGCCAGCTCTGGGGGAGGGGGAAACATTCAGTACTTC. This gives the protein CASSGGGGNIQYF.

This clonotype was seen only a few times. The V gene is TRBV7-6, the J gene TRBJ1-5, with 7 bases aligning to TRBD1. In germline, CDR1 is SGHVS, CDR2 FNYEAQ. This CDR3 comprises 13 residues. The V gene end was trimmed by 1 base and the J gene end by 11 bases; junction bases not matched to a gene: 5. This CDR3 is CASSLGETGTQHF. The CDR3 DNA reads TGTGCCAGCAGCTTAGGAGAGACAGGGACCCAGCATTTT.

The J gene is TRBJ2-1, the V gene TRBV4-1; D is undetermined. Germline V gene sequence: CDR1 MGHRA, CDR2 YSYEKL. V lost 1 base and J lost 8, with 18 bases in between. The CDR3 sequence is 16 residues long. The chain's CDR3 is CASSQGGLGASHEQFF. The CDR3 DNA reads as TGCGCCAGCAGCCAAGGCGGCCTCGGTGCGAGCCATGAGCAGTTCTTC.

The chain carries TRBV2 and TRBJ2-1; D gene unclear. This CDR3 contains 14 residues. The V end lost 6 bases, the J end lost 0 bases, and 9 bases lay between the germline ends. In germline, CDR1 is SNHLY, CDR2 FYNNEI. In nucleotides, the CDR3 is TGTGCCAGCAGGGATCCGAACTCCTACAATGAGCAGTTCTTC. Translation: CASRDPNSYNEQFF.

This clonotype was observed many times. The chain couples TRBV11-2 to TRBJ2-1, with TRBD2 matching over 7 bases. The germline CDR1 and CDR2 sequences are SGHAT and FQNNGV. Losses at the gene ends were 5 bases for V and 1 base for J; bases not matched to a gene: 5. CDR3 length equals 15 residues. CDR3 amino acids: CASSVSGTSYNEQFF. In DNA, the CDR3 is TGTGCCAGCAGCGTCAGCGGGACTTCCTACAATGAGCAGTTCTTC.

This clonotype was counted at least ten times. The rearrangement links TRBV4-1 to TRBJ1-5; perhaps TRBD1 as D (5 bases). The V end lost 2 bases, the J end lost 5 bases, and 13 bases lay between the germline ends. Germline CDR1 is MGHRA and CDR2 is YSYEKL. The CDR3 runs 15 residues. The CDR3 is CASSQQPGTDQPQHF. The CDR3, as DNA: TGCGCCAGCAGCCAACAACCAGGGACGGATCAGCCCCAGCATTTT.

This clonotype was detected only a few times. For the CDR3, the DNA is TGCAGTGCCCGCGATGATCGAACTTTCACAGATACGCAGTATTTT. As protein: CSARDDRTFTDTQYF. The chain recombines TRBV20-1 with TRBJ2-3, with D unresolved. From germline, CDR1 is DFQATT and CDR2 SNEGSKA (reference sequence). Trimming cost V 6 bases and J 2 bases, with 18 bases left between them. The length of the CDR3 is 15 residues.